This section outlines one T cell receptor (beta chain) sequence together with its context. Authors' analysis steps: By means of reference gene primer amplification, nucleated cell counts were estimated. Clones were sequenced by immunoSEQ multiplex PCR, and TCRdb holds only the in-frame ones, with some missing. That table is the source of V, J and clone size, and D and trimming were worked out from the DNA. The data contain roughly 53,000 clones, 70% to 90% of them singletons. This record belongs to a study of blood T cell repertoires in COVID-19. V lost 6 bases and J lost 0, with 10 bases in between. The CDR3 length is 14 residues. Germline CDR1 MNHEY, CDR2 SVGAGI.

The receptor was isolated from a human donor in a cohort sampled during active COVID-19. The sequenced sample was peripheral blood. This chain uses TRBV6-5 with TRBJ2-3; D gene unclear. DNA for the CDR3: TGTGCCAGCAGACTGACACTTAGCACAGATACGCAGTATTTT. Its translation is CASRLTLSTDTQYF.